Listed here are 2 T cell receptor beta chains from one sample, sequenced in a study of OX40 agonist ivuxolimab in advanced cancers. Only in-frame clones appear in the TCRdb table, and some are missing; sequencing was by immunoSEQ multiplex PCR. The table lists some 43,000 clones, around nine tenths of them singletons. This specimen was CD4+ or CD8+ T cells sorted from blood, taken in a trial of the OX40 agonist ivuxolimab. The receptors derive from an adult with an advanced solid tumor such as melanoma, head and neck, liver or kidney cancer.

The chain employs TRBV5-1 and TRBJ2-3; D gene uncertain. CDR3 length: 15 amino acids. Germline CDR1 SGHRS, CDR2 YFSETQ. The V end was cut by 7 bases, the J end by 1 base, with 16 bases between. The CDR3 DNA reads TGCGCCAGCGGGGAAGAAGCCCAAGGCACAGATACGCAGTATTTT. It yields the protein CASGEEAQGTDTQYF.

In DNA form, the CDR3 reads TGTGCCACCCTATCCAATTCCTACGAGCAGTACTTC. Encoded protein: CATLSNSYEQYF. The chain employs TRBV6-5 and TRBJ2-7, with D unclear. CDR1 and CDR2 (germline): MNHEY, SVGAGI. Trimming cost V 10 bases and J 1 base, with 11 bases left between them. The length of the CDR3 is 12 residues.